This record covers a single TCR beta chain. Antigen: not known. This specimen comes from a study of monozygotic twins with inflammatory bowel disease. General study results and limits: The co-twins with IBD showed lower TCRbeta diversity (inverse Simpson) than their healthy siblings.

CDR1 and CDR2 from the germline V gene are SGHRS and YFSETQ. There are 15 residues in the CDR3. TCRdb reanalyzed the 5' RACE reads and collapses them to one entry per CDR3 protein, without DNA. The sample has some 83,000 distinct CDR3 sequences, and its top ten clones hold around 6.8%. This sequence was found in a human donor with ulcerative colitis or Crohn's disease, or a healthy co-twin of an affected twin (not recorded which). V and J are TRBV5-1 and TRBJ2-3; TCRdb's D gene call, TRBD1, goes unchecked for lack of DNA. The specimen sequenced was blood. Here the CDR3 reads CASSTVRESTDTQYF. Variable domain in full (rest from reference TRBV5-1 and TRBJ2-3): KAGVTQTPRYLIKTRGQQVTLSCSPISGHRSVSWYQQTPGQGLQFLFEYFSETQRNKGNFPGRFSGRQFSNSRSEMNVSTLELGDSALYLCASSTVRESTDTQYFGPGTRLTVL.